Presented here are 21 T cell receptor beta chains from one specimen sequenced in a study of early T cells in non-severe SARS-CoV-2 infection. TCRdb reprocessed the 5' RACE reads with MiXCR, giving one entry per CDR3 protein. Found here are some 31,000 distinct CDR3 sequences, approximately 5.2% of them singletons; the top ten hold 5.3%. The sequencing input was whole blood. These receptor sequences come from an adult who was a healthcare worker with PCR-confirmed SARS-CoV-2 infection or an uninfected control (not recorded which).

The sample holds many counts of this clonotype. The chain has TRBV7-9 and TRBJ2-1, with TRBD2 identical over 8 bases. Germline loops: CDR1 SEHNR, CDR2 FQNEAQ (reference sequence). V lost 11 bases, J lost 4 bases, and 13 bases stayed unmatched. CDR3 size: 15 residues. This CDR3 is CAAEAASGLYNEQFF. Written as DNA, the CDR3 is TGTGCCGCCGAGGCGGCTAGCGGGTTATACAATGAGCAGTTCTTC.

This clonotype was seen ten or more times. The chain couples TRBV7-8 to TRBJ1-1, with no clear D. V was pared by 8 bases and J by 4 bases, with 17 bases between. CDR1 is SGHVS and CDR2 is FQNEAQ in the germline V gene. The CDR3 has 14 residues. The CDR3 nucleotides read TGTGCCAGCTCCAAGGGAGGTACGGCCACTGAAGCTTTCTTT. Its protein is CASSKGGTATEAFF. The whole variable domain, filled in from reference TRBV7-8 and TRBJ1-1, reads GAGVSQSPRYKVAKRGQDVALRCDPISGHVSLFWYQQALGQGPEFLTYFQNEAQLDKSGLPSDRFFAERPEGSVSTLKIQRTQQEDSAVYLCASSKGGTATEAFFGQGTRLTVV.

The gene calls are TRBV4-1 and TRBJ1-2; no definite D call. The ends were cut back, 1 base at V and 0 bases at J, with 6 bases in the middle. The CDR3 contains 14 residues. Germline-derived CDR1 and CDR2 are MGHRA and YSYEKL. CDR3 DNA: TGCGCCAGCAGCCAAGTAGGAACTAACTATGGCTACACCTTC. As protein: CASSQVGTNYGYTF.

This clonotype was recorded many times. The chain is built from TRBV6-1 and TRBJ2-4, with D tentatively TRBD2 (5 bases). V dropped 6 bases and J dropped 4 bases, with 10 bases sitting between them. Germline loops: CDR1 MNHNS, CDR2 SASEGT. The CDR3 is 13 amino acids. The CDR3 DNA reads TGTGCCAGCAGGCAGGAGGAGAAAAACATTCAGTACTTC. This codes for CASRQEEKNIQYF.

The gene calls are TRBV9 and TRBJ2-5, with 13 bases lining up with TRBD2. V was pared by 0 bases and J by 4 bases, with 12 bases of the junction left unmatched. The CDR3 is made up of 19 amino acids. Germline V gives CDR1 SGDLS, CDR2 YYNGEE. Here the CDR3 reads CASSVGRTSGSIVGETQYF. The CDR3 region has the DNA TGTGCCAGCAGCGTAGGAAGGACTAGCGGGAGTATTGTTGGAGAGACCCAGTACTTC.

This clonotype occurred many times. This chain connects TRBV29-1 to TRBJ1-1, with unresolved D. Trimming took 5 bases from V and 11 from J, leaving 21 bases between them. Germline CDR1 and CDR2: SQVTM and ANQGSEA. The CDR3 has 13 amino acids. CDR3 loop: CSVLPSGGQRAFF. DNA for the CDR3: TGCAGCGTTCTCCCCTCGGGTGGTCAGCGGGCTTTCTTT.

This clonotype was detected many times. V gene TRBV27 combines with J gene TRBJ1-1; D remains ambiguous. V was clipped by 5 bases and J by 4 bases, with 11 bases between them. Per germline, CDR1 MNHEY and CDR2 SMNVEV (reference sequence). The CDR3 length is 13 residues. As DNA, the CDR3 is TGTGCCAGCAGTCTGGCGGGCGTCACTGAAGCTTTCTTT. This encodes CASSLAGVTEAFF.

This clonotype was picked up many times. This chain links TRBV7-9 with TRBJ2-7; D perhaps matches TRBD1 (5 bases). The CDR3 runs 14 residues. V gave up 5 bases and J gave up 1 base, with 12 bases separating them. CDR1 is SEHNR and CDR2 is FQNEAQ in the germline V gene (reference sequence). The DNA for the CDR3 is TGTGCCAGCAGCCCACAGGCCACTTCCTACGAGCAGTACTTC. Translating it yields CASSPQATSYEQYF.

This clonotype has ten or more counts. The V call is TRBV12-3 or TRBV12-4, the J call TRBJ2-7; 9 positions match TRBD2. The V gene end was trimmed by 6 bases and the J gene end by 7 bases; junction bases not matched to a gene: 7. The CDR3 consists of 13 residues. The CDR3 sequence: CASSQRGAGEQYF. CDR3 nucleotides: TGTGCCAGCAGCCAGCGGGGGGCCGGGGAGCAGTACTTC.

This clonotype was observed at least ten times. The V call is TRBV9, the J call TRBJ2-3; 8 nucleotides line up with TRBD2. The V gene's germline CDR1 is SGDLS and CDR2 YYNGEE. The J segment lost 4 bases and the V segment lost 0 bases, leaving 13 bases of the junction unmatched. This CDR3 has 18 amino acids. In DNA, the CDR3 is TGTGCCAGCAGCGTAGAGGTGTCAGGAGCGGGAGTCCCAGATACGCAGTATTTT. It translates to CASSVEVSGAGVPDTQYF.

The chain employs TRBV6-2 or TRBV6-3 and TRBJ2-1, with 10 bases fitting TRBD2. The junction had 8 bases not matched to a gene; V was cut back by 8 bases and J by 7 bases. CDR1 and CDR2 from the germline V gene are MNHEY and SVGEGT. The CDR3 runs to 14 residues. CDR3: CASRKREGLNEQFF. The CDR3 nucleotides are TGTGCCAGCCGCAAGCGGGAGGGCCTTAATGAGCAGTTCTTC.

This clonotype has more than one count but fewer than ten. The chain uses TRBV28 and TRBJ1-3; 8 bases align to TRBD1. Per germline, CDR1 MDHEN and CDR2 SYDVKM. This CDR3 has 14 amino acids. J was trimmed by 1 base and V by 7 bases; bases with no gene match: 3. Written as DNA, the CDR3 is TGTGCCAGCACCACAGGGGGATCTGGAAACACCATATATTTT. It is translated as CASTTGGSGNTIYF.

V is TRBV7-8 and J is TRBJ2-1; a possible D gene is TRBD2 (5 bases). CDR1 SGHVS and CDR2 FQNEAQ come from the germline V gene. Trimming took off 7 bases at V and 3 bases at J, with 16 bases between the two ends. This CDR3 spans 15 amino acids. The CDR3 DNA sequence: TGTGCCAGCACGGTTTCAGTAACTAGCTACAATGAGCAGTTCTTC. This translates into CASTVSVTSYNEQFF. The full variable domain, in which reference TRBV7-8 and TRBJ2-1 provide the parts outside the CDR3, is GAGVSQSPRYKVAKRGQDVALRCDPISGHVSLFWYQQALGQGPEFLTYFQNEAQLDKSGLPSDRFFAERPEGSVSTLKIQRTQQEDSAVYLCASTVSVTSYNEQFFGPGTRLTVL.

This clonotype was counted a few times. The chain's CDR3 is CASSSQGAAMNTEAFF. In DNA form, the CDR3 reads TGTGCCAGCAGCTCTCAAGGGGCAGCTATGAACACTGAAGCTTTCTTT. This chain uses TRBV7-9 with TRBJ1-1; D is perhaps TRBD1 (5 bases). The CDR3 extends over 16 amino acids. Germline CDR1 is SEHNR and CDR2 is FQNEAQ (reference sequence). The V and J ends lost 4 bases and 0 bases respectively, with 15 bases between them.

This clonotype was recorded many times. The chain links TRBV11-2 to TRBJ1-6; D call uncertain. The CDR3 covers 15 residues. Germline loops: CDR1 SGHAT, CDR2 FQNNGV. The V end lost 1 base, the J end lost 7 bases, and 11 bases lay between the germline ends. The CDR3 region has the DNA TGTGCCAGCAGCTTAGTAGGGTCGGGAAATTCACCCCTCCACTTT. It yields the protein CASSLVGSGNSPLHF.

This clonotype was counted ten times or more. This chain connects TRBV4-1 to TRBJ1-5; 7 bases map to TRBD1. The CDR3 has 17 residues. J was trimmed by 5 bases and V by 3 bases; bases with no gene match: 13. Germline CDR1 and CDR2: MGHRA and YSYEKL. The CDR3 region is CASSQSRRQGSYQPQHF. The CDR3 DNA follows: TGCGCCAGCAGCCAGAGTCGACGACAGGGATCTTATCAGCCCCAGCATTTT.

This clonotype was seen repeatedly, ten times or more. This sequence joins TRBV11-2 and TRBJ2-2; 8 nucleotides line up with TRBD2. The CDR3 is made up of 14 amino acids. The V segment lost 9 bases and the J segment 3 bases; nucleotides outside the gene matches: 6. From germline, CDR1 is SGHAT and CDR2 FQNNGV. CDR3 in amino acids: CARGGLVYTGELFF. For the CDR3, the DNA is TGTGCCAGGGGGGGACTAGTGTACACCGGGGAGCTGTTTTTT.

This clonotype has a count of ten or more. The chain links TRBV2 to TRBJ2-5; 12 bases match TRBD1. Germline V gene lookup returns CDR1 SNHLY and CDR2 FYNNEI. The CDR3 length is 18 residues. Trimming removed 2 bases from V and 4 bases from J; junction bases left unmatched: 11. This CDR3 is CASSERIPGQGAGETQYF. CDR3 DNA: TGTGCCAGCAGTGAAAGAATTCCGGGACAGGGGGCAGGAGAGACCCAGTACTTC.

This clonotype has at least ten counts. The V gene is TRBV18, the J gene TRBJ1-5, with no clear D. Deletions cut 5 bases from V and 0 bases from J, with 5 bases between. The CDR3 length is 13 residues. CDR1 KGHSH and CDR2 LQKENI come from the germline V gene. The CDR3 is CASSMDSNQPQHF. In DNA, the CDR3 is TGTGCCAGCTCAATGGATAGCAATCAGCCCCAGCATTTT.

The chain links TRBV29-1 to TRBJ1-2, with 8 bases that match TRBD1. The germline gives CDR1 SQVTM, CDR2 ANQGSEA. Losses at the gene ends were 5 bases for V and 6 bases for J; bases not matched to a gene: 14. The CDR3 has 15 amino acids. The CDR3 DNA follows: TGCAGCGTTCCTACGGGACAGGAAGGGGAGAATGGCTACACCTTC. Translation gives CSVPTGQEGENGYTF.

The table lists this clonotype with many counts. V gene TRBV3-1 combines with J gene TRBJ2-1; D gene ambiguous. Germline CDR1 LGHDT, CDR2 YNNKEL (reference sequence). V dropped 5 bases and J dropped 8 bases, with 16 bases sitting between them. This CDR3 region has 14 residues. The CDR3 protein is CASSDDGVFDEQFF. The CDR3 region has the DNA TGTGCCAGCAGCGATGATGGGGTGTTCGATGAGCAGTTCTTC.